This TCR beta chain came from a study of blood T cell repertoires in COVID-19. Per the original data handling: Reference gene primers were amplified, and this amplification served to estimate nucleated cell counts. Measured with immunoSEQ multiplex PCR; TCRdb has only the in-frame clones, and not every one. V, J and clone size derive from that table, while D and trimming were established from the DNA sequence. The sample comprises 75,000 to 90,000 clones, roughly 83% of which are singletons, and about 10% rests with the top ten. Germline V gives CDR1 SGHRS, CDR2 YFSETQ. There are 15 residues in the CDR3. Trimming removed 0 bases from V and 6 bases from J, with 10 bases in between.

Sequenced input: peripheral blood. This TCR derives from a human donor in a cohort sampled during active COVID-19. V gene TRBV5-1 combines with J gene TRBJ1-6; unclear D gene. The CDR3 sequence is CASSLGSQINSPLHF. The CDR3 DNA is TGCGCCAGCAGCTTGGGATCACAAATTAATTCACCCCTCCACTTT.